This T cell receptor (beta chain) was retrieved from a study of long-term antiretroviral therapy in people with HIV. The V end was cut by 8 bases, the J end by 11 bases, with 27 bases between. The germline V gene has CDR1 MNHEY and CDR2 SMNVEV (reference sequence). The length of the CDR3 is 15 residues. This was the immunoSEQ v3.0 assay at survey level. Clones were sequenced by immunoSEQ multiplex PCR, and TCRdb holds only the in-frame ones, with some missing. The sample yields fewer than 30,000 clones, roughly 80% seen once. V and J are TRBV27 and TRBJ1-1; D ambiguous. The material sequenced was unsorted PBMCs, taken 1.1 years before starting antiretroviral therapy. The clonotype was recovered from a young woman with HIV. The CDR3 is CASAEDRLYLLGAFF. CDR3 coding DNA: TGTGCCAGCGCCGAAGATCGGCTTTACCTCTTAGGCGCTTTCTTT.